This T cell receptor (beta chain) was profiled in a study of T cells in Graves' hyperthyroidism and ophthalmopathy. Study results and limitations: Blood also carried most thyroid clonotypes expanded above 0.001. A 13 V-J signature model discriminated ophthalmopathy versus stable hyperthyroidism.

Germline loops: CDR1 DFQATT, CDR2 SNEGSKA (reference sequence). The CDR3 spans 12 residues. Trimming stripped 3 bases from V and 5 bases from J, with 10 bases between. This clonotype was picked up many times. Its antigen is unidentified. Any patient presenting with uncontrolled infection, other autoimmune disease, pregnancy or lactation was left out. The investigators amplified TCR beta CDR3 regions from RNA transcripts. The HTBI primer set drove a first-round RT-PCR of the TCR CDR3. Each CDR3 protein gets one entry after TCRdb re-called the multiplex PCR reads with MiXCR. Counted here are over 650,000 distinct CDR3 sequences, 40% to 55% occurring once; the ten biggest clones make up more than 7%.

Specimen: peripheral blood or thyroid tissue (not recorded which). The clonotype was recovered from an adult man with Graves' disease, either hyperthyroidism or ophthalmopathy (not recorded which). The V gene is TRBV20-1, the J gene TRBJ1-1; D may be TRBD1 (5 bases). The DNA of the CDR3 is TGCAGTGCTAGGTGGGGCGGAACTGAAGCTTTCTTT. Its protein is CSARWGGTEAFF.